These 24 T cell receptor beta chains came from one sample sequenced in a study of shared clonotypes between healthy human individuals. Using immunoSEQ multiplex PCR, the repertoire was profiled, and TCRdb retains in-frame clones only, with some absent. This table has 980,000 or so clones, about three quarters appearing once. The sequenced sample was memory CD4+ T cells sorted from blood. Subset meaning: CD45RA-negative fraction. The receptor set was obtained from a man aged 18 to 30 in good health.

The V and J genes are TRBV6-1 and TRBJ1-2; D gene unclear. This CDR3 has 19 amino acids. V lost 4 bases to trimming and J lost 4 bases, with 28 bases between them. The germline CDR1 and CDR2 sequences are MNHNS and SASEGT. CDR3 nucleotide sequence: TGTGCCAGCAGTGGCCTACATTCTTGGAGGGCGAAGCTCAGCTATGGCTACACCTTC. It encodes CASSGLHSWRAKLSYGYTF.

The V gene is TRBV2, the J gene TRBJ1-2, with D hard to call. V dropped 4 bases and J dropped 9 bases, with 15 bases sitting between them. The CDR3 contains 13 residues. The V gene's germline CDR1 is SNHLY and CDR2 FYNNEI. CDR3: CASSGETHPSYTF. CDR3 sequence (DNA): TGTGCCAGCAGTGGGGAGACGCACCCGAGCTACACCTTC.

Comment on this clone: The same CDR3 can be traced to other DNA sequences in this sample. This chain joins TRBV10-3 and TRBJ2-6; D ambiguous. The ends were cut back, 0 bases at V and 0 bases at J, with 6 bases in the middle. From germline, CDR1 is ENHRY and CDR2 SYGVKD. The CDR3 is 16 residues long. CDR3 DNA sequence: TGTGCCATCAGTGAGTCGAGAGGCTCTGGGGCCAACGTCCTGACTTTC. This encodes CAISESRGSGANVLTF.

This clone was counted between two and nine times. As DNA, the CDR3 is TGTGCCAGCTCACCGAACAGAGATACGCAGTATTTT. Residues: CASSPNRDTQYF. This chain uses TRBV18 with TRBJ2-3; D is unclear. Germline loops: CDR1 KGHSH, CDR2 LQKENI. Trimming shortened V by 3 bases and J by 5 bases, and 6 bases separated the two germline ends. This CDR3 region has 12 residues.

The chain links TRBV7-2 to TRBJ2-3; D is possibly TRBD2 (5 bases). The CDR3 has 11 amino acids. Germline CDR1 and CDR2: SGHTA and FQGNSA. Trimming took off 8 bases at V and 2 bases at J, with 5 bases between the two ends. Here the CDR3 reads CASLATDTQYF. CDR3 coding DNA: TGTGCCAGCCTAGCCACAGATACGCAGTATTTT.

This clone has only one observation. The chain joins TRBV2 to TRBJ2-5; 8 bases align to TRBD1. Losses at the gene ends were 7 bases for V and 5 bases for J; bases not matched to a gene: 3. The CDR3 has 12 amino acids. The germline V gene encodes CDR1 SNHLY and CDR2 FYNNEI. Here the CDR3 reads CASKRTGETQYF. In DNA, the CDR3 is TGTGCCAGCAAAAGGACAGGGGAGACCCAGTACTTC. The variable domain in full, completed from reference TRBV2 and TRBJ2-5, reads EPEVTQTPSHQVTQMGQEVILRCVPISNHLYFYWYRQILGQKVEFLVSFYNNEISEKSEIFDDQFSVERPDGSNFTLKIRSTKLEDSAMYFCASKRTGETQYFGPGTRLLVL.

This clone was seen only once. The V and J genes are TRBV6-5 and TRBJ2-2; 9 bases fit TRBD1. This CDR3 is 16 amino acids long. CDR1 MNHEY and CDR2 SVGAGI come from the germline V gene. After removal of 4 bases from V and 2 bases from J, the junction contained 5 bases not matched to a gene. CDR3 loop: CASSFGTGTNTGELFF. The CDR3 DNA is TGTGCCAGCAGTTTTGGGACAGGGACCAACACCGGGGAGCTGTTTTTT.

This chain links TRBV28 with TRBJ2-2, with 7 positions matching TRBD1. CDR1 is MDHEN and CDR2 is SYDVKM in the germline V gene. The V and J ends lost 3 bases and 3 bases, in that order; junction bases with no gene match: 4. CDR3 length: 15 residues. The CDR3 region is CASSFRQGDTGELFF. As DNA, the CDR3 is TGTGCCAGCAGTTTTAGGCAGGGGGACACCGGGGAGCTGTTTTTT.

The rearrangement links TRBV7-6 to TRBJ1-1, with 9 bases fitting TRBD1. V dropped 5 bases and J dropped 2; count of bases not matched to a gene: 6. This CDR3 has 15 residues. Germline V gene lookup returns CDR1 SGHVS and CDR2 FNYEAQ. The chain's CDR3 is CASSGRQGVNTEAFF. CDR3 nucleotide sequence: TGTGCCAGCAGCGGTAGACAGGGGGTAAACACTGAAGCTTTCTTT.

This chain uses TRBV7-9 with TRBJ2-7, with a possible D match to TRBD2 (5 bases). This CDR3 spans 12 amino acids. V shed 6 bases and J shed 7 bases, with 13 bases lying between them. CDR1 is SEHNR, CDR2 FQNEAQ, per germline (reference sequence). The CDR3 is CASRAGVGEQYF. The CDR3 DNA sequence: TGTGCCAGCAGAGCCGGGGTTGGGGAGCAGTACTTC.

On this clone itself: Other DNA sequences from this sample encode an identical CDR3 as well. This sequence joins TRBV2 and TRBJ1-6, with D possibly being TRBD1 (5 bases). This CDR3 region has 12 residues. In germline, CDR1 is SNHLY, CDR2 FYNNEI. V was clipped by 8 bases and J by 5 bases, with 7 bases between them. For the CDR3, the DNA is TGTGCCAGCGGGACGGATAATTCACCCCTCCACTTT. This gives the protein CASGTDNSPLHF. The full variable domain, its missing parts supplied by reference TRBV2 and TRBJ1-6, is EPEVTQTPSHQVTQMGQEVILRCVPISNHLYFYWYRQILGQKVEFLVSFYNNEISEKSEIFDDQFSVERPDGSNFTLKIRSTKLEDSAMYFCASGTDNSPLHFGNGTRLTVT.

This clone came up once. This CDR3 reads CASSSQSGLETQYF. For the CDR3, the DNA is TGTGCCAGCAGCTCCCAATCTGGGTTAGAGACCCAGTACTTC. The V and J genes are TRBV7-2 and TRBJ2-5; no clear D. V was cut by 4 bases and J by 4 bases, with 13 bases left in between. Germline loops: CDR1 SGHTA, CDR2 FQGNSA. This CDR3 is built from 14 residues.

This chain connects TRBV5-4 to TRBJ1-1, with 7 bases matching TRBD1. V was pared by 6 bases and J by 4 bases, with 6 bases of the junction left unmatched. This CDR3 comprises 13 residues. Germline V gene data show CDR1 as SGHNT and CDR2 as YYREEE (reference sequence). CDR3 region: CASKGAGGTEAFF. The CDR3 bases are TGTGCCAGCAAGGGGGCGGGAGGCACTGAAGCTTTCTTT.

Here the CDR3 reads CASFSFWEANYGYTF. Here the CDR3 DNA reads TGTGCCAGCTTTTCTTTCTGGGAAGCTAACTATGGCTACACCTTC. The genes are TRBV28 and TRBJ1-2; D is undetermined. The germline CDR1 and CDR2 sequences are MDHEN and SYDVKM. The CDR3 sequence is 15 residues long. The V and J ends lost 8 bases and 0 bases respectively, with 16 bases between them.

The chain joins TRBV5-1 to TRBJ1-2; weak D call: TRBD1 (6 bases). From germline, CDR1 is SGHRS and CDR2 YFSETQ. The V gene lost 4 bases and the J gene lost 7 bases, with 11 bases spanning the gap. The CDR3 loop spans 12 amino acids. CDR3 amino acids: CASSRDKIGYTF. DNA for the CDR3: TGCGCCAGCAGCCGGGACAAGATTGGCTACACCTTC. Variable domain in full (rest from reference TRBV5-1 and TRBJ1-2): KAGVTQTPRYLIKTRGQQVTLSCSPISGHRSVSWYQQTPGQGLQFLFEYFSETQRNKGNFPGRFSGRQFSNSRSEMNVSTLELGDSALYLCASSRDKIGYTFGSGTRLTVV.

The rearrangement joins TRBV6-1 to TRBJ1-2; possibly TRBD1 for D (6 bases). The CDR3 consists of 13 residues. V lost 10 bases and J 0 bases, leaving 12 bases between the germline ends. CDR1 and CDR2 from the germline V gene are MNHNS and SASEGT. The DNA of the CDR3 is TGTGCCACCCTCGGACAGTCTAACTATGGCTACACCTTC. Translating it yields CATLGQSNYGYTF.

This clone appeared many times. The chain has TRBV6-1 and TRBJ1-2; 9 bases are shared with TRBD1. CDR1 is MNHNS and CDR2 is SASEGT in the germline V gene. The CDR3 is 14 amino acids. V lost 6 bases to trimming and J lost 8 bases; unmatched junction nucleotides: 10. CDR3 loop: CASRDGGQGGGYTF. In DNA, the CDR3 is TGTGCCAGCAGGGATGGGGGACAGGGCGGCGGCTACACCTTC.

The chain uses TRBV6-5 and TRBJ1-1, with D hard to call. V was pared by 5 bases and J by 1 base, with 11 bases between. Germline-derived CDR1 and CDR2 are MNHEY and SVGAGI. This CDR3 has 14 residues. The CDR3 DNA reads TGTGCCAGCAGTCCTGGACGGGGGAACACTGAAGCTTTCTTT. Translated: CASSPGRGNTEAFF.

The DNA for the CDR3 is TGCAGTGCTACACTCACGGAGACCCAGTACTTC. Amino acids: CSATLTETQYF. This chain links TRBV20-1 with TRBJ2-5; no reliable D call. Trimming stripped 4 bases from V and 5 bases from J, with 8 bases between. Per the germline V gene, CDR1 is DFQATT and CDR2 is SNEGSKA (reference sequence). The CDR3 totals 11 residues.

The chain is built from TRBV7-3 and TRBJ2-1; 9 nucleotides match TRBD1. V trimming: 8 bases; J trimming: 4 bases; junction bases outside the gene matches: 6. This CDR3 is 14 amino acids long. Germline V CDR1 and CDR2: SGHTA, FQGTGA. The chain's CDR3 is CASYRDRVYNEQFF. DNA for the CDR3: TGTGCCAGCTACCGGGACAGGGTGTACAATGAGCAGTTCTTC.

V usage is TRBV18 and J usage is TRBJ2-7; weak D call: TRBD1 (6 bases). Per the germline V gene, CDR1 is KGHSH and CDR2 is LQKENI. This CDR3 has 17 amino acids. V was trimmed by 3 bases and J by 1 base, leaving 19 bases between them. The CDR3, as DNA: TGTGCCAGCTCACCCAACCTGTATTCTCAGGGGTCCTACGAGCAGTACTTC. This codes for CASSPNLYSQGSYEQYF.

A remark on this clone: Other nucleotide sequences in the sample specify the same CDR3. V gene TRBV20-1 combines with J gene TRBJ2-5; no clear D. Germline V gene sequence: CDR1 DFQATT, CDR2 SNEGSKA (reference sequence). The CDR3 extends over 11 amino acids. Trimming left V 2 bases short and J 5 bases short, with 6 bases between. DNA for the CDR3: TGCAGTGCTAGAATCGGGGAGACCCAGTACTTC. Amino acid sequence: CSARIGETQYF.

The chain joins TRBV7-6 to TRBJ2-7, with TRBD2 identical over 11 bases. V shed 5 bases and J 0 bases; nucleotides not matched to a gene: 6. CDR3 length: 16 amino acids. Germline V gene lookup returns CDR1 SGHVS and CDR2 FNYEAQ. The CDR3 reads CASSPSGGKSSYEQYF. CDR3 DNA sequence: TGTGCCAGCAGCCCTAGCGGGGGGAAGAGCTCCTACGAGCAGTACTTC.

The genes are TRBV9 and TRBJ1-4; 8 bases line up with TRBD1. The ends lost 4 bases at V and 5 bases at J; junction bases unmatched: 7. Germline V gene sequence: CDR1 SGDLS, CDR2 YYNGEE. CDR3 length equals 15 residues. The CDR3 region is CASSFSTGVNEKLFF. In nucleotides, the CDR3 is TGTGCCAGCAGCTTCTCGACAGGGGTGAATGAAAAACTGTTTTTT.